The 24 T cell receptor beta chains below were found in one sample sequenced in a study of OX40 agonist ivuxolimab in advanced cancers. The data were produced by immunoSEQ multiplex PCR, yet TCRdb's version contains in-frame clones alone and is incomplete. This table has some 21,000 clones, under 70% appearing once. The starting material was CD4+ or CD8+ T cells sorted from blood, obtained in a trial of the OX40 agonist ivuxolimab. The receptors derive from an adult with an advanced solid tumor such as melanoma, head and neck, liver or kidney cancer.

This clone came up a few times. The V gene is TRBV19, the J gene TRBJ1-5; a weak D match, TRBD1 (5 bases). CDR1 and CDR2 (germline): LNHDA, SQIVND (reference sequence). This CDR3 is built from 14 residues. V dropped 5 bases and J dropped 1 base, with 9 bases sitting between them. For the CDR3, the DNA is TGTGCCAGTAGTTATCAGGGAAGCAATCAGCCCCAGCATTTT. It codes for CASSYQGSNQPQHF.

This clone occurred a few times. The chain joins TRBV11-2 to TRBJ1-1; D ambiguous. CDR3 size: 17 residues. Germline CDR1 SGHAT, CDR2 FQNNGV. V lost 5 bases to trimming and J lost 1 base, with 20 bases between them. DNA of the CDR3: TGTGCCAGCAGCCTAACGGGGTTTGGCACCGAGAACACTGAAGCTTTCTTT. Translating gives CASSLTGFGTENTEAFF.

Details on this clone: The junction shows a germline mismatch at one end, possibly a read error. V gene TRBV19 combines with J gene TRBJ2-5; the match to TRBD1 covers 7 bases. Germline V CDR1 and CDR2: LNHDA, SQIVND (reference sequence). The CDR3 contains 14 residues. Written as DNA, the CDR3 is TGTGTCAGTAGTATAACAACAGGGGAAGAGACCCAGTACTTC. Its translation: CVSSITTGEETQYF.

This sequence joins TRBV19 and TRBJ2-6; D gene ambiguous. V dropped 2 bases and J dropped 4 bases, with 12 bases sitting between them. The CDR3 contains 16 residues. Germline CDR1 reads LNHDA; CDR2 reads SQIVND (reference sequence). The DNA for the CDR3 is TGTGCCAGTAGTATATCGGTCGTCGGGGGGGCCAACGTCCTGACTTTC. This encodes CASSISVVGGANVLTF.

This chain links TRBV19 with TRBJ2-1; 11 bases align to TRBD2. This CDR3 is 16 amino acids long. Germline lookup yields CDR1 LNHDA and CDR2 SQIVND (reference sequence). With 2 bases clipped from V and 5 bases from J, the junction kept 5 bases outside the gene matches. The CDR3 here is CASSILGLAGDNEQFF. Here the CDR3 DNA reads TGTGCCAGTAGTATATTAGGACTAGCGGGTGACAATGAGCAGTTCTTC. Based on the CDR3 plus reference TRBV19 and TRBJ2-1, the full variable domain is DGGITQSPKYLFRKEGQNVTLSCEQNLNHDAMYWYRQDPGQGLRLIYYSQIVNDFQKGDIAEGYSVSREKKESFPLTVTSAQKNPTAFYLCASSILGLAGDNEQFFGPGTRLTVL.

Ten or more counts support this clone. This chain connects TRBV28 to TRBJ2-1, with D possibly matching TRBD2 (6 bases). Germline V lookup: CDR1 MDHEN, CDR2 SYDVKM. Trimming removed 5 bases from V and 5 bases from J, with 13 bases in between. This CDR3 has 14 amino acids. The CDR3 here is CASSLGWGDNEQFF. CDR3 coding DNA: TGTGCCAGCAGTCTCGGTTGGGGGGACAATGAGCAGTTCTTC.

The V and J genes are TRBV7-9 and TRBJ2-2, with TRBD2 identical over 9 bases. CDR3 length equals 15 residues. With 5 bases clipped from V and 2 bases from J, the junction kept 3 bases outside the gene matches. The germline gives CDR1 SEHNR, CDR2 FQNEAQ (reference sequence). The CDR3 DNA is TGTGCCAGCAGCATTAGCGGGAGCAACACCGGGGAGCTGTTTTTT. This sequence encodes CASSISGSNTGELFF.

This chain connects TRBV7-8 to TRBJ2-7; D gene ambiguous. The CDR3 sequence is 12 residues long. Trimming shortened V by 1 base and J by 3 bases, and 4 bases separated the two germline ends. Germline CDR1 and CDR2: SGHVS and FQNEAQ. The CDR3: CASSLEHYEQYF. The CDR3 DNA reads as TGTGCCAGCAGCTTAGAGCACTACGAGCAGTACTTC.

The chain joins TRBV4-1 to TRBJ1-1; 7 bases map to TRBD1. CDR3 length: 14 amino acids. The V gene's germline CDR1 is MGHRA and CDR2 YSYEKL. V lost 2 bases and J lost 4; bases outside the gene matches: 4. CDR3 nucleotide sequence: TGCGCCAGCAGCCAACGACAGGGCGGCACTGAAGCTTTCTTT. Amino acid sequence: CASSQRQGGTEAFF.

In this sample, this clone turned up a few times. The CDR3: CASDYHDTARPQHF. The CDR3, as DNA: TGTGCCAGTGATTATCATGATACGGCCCGGCCCCAGCATTTT. The V gene is TRBV28, the J gene TRBJ1-5; no firm D call. V gave up 9 bases and J gave up 9 bases, with 21 bases separating them. There are 14 residues in the CDR3. Germline-derived CDR1 and CDR2 are MDHEN and SYDVKM.

The chain joins TRBV7-6 to TRBJ2-5; D possibly corresponds to TRBD1 (7 bases). The V gene lost 5 bases and the J gene lost 5 bases, with 18 bases spanning the gap. The CDR3 length is 15 residues. In germline, CDR1 is SGHVS, CDR2 FNYEAQ. CDR3 sequence (DNA): TGTGCCAGCAGCCCAGGGGGGCGGCCTGGGGAGACCCAGTACTTC. Encoded protein: CASSPGGRPGETQYF.

The CDR3, as DNA: TGCGCCAGCAGCCAGGGACACACTAGCACAGATACGCAGTATTTT. It is translated as CASSQGHTSTDTQYF. V and J are TRBV4-3 and TRBJ2-3; D might be TRBD1 (6 bases). V lost 3 bases and J 0 bases, leaving 10 bases between the germline ends. CDR3 length equals 15 residues. Germline V lookup: CDR1 LGHNA, CDR2 YSLEER.

The chain is built from TRBV6-1 and TRBJ2-3; 8 bases line up with TRBD2. V trimming: 8 bases; J trimming: 1 base; junction bases outside the gene matches: 8. The CDR3 runs to 15 residues. The germline V gene has CDR1 MNHNS and CDR2 SASEGT. The CDR3 coding sequence is TGTGCCAGCGGATACGGGGGGGCTGGCACAGATACGCAGTATTTT. This codes for CASGYGGAGTDTQYF.

The rearrangement joins TRBV28 to TRBJ1-2; D unresolved. Germline V gene data show CDR1 as MDHEN and CDR2 as SYDVKM. This CDR3 spans 13 amino acids. Trimming took off 7 bases at V and 2 bases at J, with 11 bases between the two ends. CDR3 in DNA: TGTGCCAGCACTGGAGCCCTAAACTATGGCTACACCTTC. It yields the protein CASTGALNYGYTF.

The chain carries TRBV2 and TRBJ2-1; perhaps TRBD2 as D (5 bases). Germline CDR1 and CDR2: SNHLY and FYNNEI. The length of the CDR3 is 16 residues. Trimming left V 0 bases short and J 4 bases short, with 13 bases between. The CDR3 spells CASSEARVGIYNEQFF. CDR3 DNA: TGTGCCAGCAGTGAAGCGCGGGTTGGCATATACAATGAGCAGTTCTTC.

This chain joins TRBV27 and TRBJ2-5, with a weak D call TRBD2 (6 bases). Between the trimmed V and J ends, which lost 3 bases and 0 bases, there was a span of 11 bases. The CDR3 is 15 residues long. Germline assignment: CDR1 MNHEY and CDR2 SMNVEV (reference sequence). Here the CDR3 DNA reads TGTGCCAGCAGTTTGGGACTCCCGTACCAAGAGACCCAGTACTTC. This encodes CASSLGLPYQETQYF.

The rearrangement uses TRBV9 and TRBJ2-1, with D maybe TRBD2 (6 bases). Trimming pared 0 bases from V and 0 bases from J, leaving 7 bases between. Germline loops: CDR1 SGDLS, CDR2 YYNGEE. There are 15 residues in the CDR3. CDR3 region: CASSVAGDSYNEQFF. DNA of the CDR3: TGTGCCAGCAGCGTAGCGGGGGACTCCTACAATGAGCAGTTCTTC. Together with reference TRBV9 and TRBJ2-1, the CDR3 gives the full variable domain: DSGVTQTPKHLITATGQRVTLRCSPRSGDLSVYWYQQSLDQGLQFLIQYYNGEERAKGNILERFSAQQFPDLHSELNLSSLELGDSALYFCASSVAGDSYNEQFFGPGTRLTVL.

V and J are TRBV2 and TRBJ1-4; unclear D gene. CDR3 size: 15 residues. V shed 4 bases and J shed 0 bases, with 9 bases lying between them. CDR1 is SNHLY, CDR2 FYNNEI, per germline. The CDR3 sequence is CASSGGTATNEKLFF. The CDR3 nucleotides read TGTGCCAGCAGTGGGGGTACTGCAACTAATGAAAAACTGTTTTTT.

The genes are TRBV7-8 and TRBJ1-1; a possible D gene is TRBD1 (6 bases). V was pared by 3 bases and J by 5 bases, with 10 bases between. The CDR3 totals 13 residues. Germline-derived CDR1 and CDR2 are SGHVS and FQNEAQ. The CDR3 nucleotides read TGTGCCAGCAGCTTCGGGGGGCCAACTGAAGCTTTCTTT. Its protein product is CASSFGGPTEAFF.

This chain connects TRBV27 to TRBJ2-2, with 7 positions matching TRBD1. Germline V gene data show CDR1 as MNHEY and CDR2 as SMNVEV (reference sequence). This CDR3 spans 17 amino acids. V was clipped by 0 bases and J by 5 bases; unmatched bases: 9. CDR3 residues: CASSLSLGQVWTGELFF. In DNA, the CDR3 is TGTGCCAGCAGTTTATCGTTAGGACAGGTTTGGACCGGGGAGCTGTTTTTT.

This clone came up many times. The chain couples TRBV4-2 to TRBJ2-7, with D unresolved. Germline V gene sequence: CDR1 LGHNA, CDR2 YNFKEQ. This CDR3 contains 12 residues. Trimming removed 0 bases at V and 4 bases at J, with 4 bases between. CDR3 protein: CASSQDIYEQYF. For the CDR3, the DNA is TGTGCCAGCAGCCAAGATATTTACGAGCAGTACTTC.

This chain links TRBV13 with TRBJ2-4, with unresolved D. CDR3 length: 14 residues. CDR1 PRHDT and CDR2 FYEKMQ come from the germline V gene (reference sequence). With 0 bases removed from V and 9 bases from J, the gap between germline ends came to 12 bases. CDR3 amino acids: CASSLGGSGSIQYF. The CDR3 DNA sequence: TGTGCCAGCAGCTTAGGAGGGTCCGGAAGCATTCAGTACTTC.

CDR3 amino acids: CASSILASGWQFF. The CDR3 DNA reads TGTGCCAGTAGTATCCTTGCTAGCGGGTGGCAGTTCTTC. The gene calls are TRBV19 and TRBJ2-1, with 8 nucleotides matching TRBD2. The CDR3 has 13 amino acids. V lost 3 bases to trimming and J lost 12 bases; unmatched junction nucleotides: 7. Looked up from germline, CDR1 is LNHDA and CDR2 is SQIVND (reference sequence).

This chain joins TRBV19 and TRBJ2-5; D may be TRBD1 or TRBD2 (6 bases each). Germline values: CDR1 LNHDA, CDR2 SQIVND (reference sequence). CDR3 size: 13 residues. Trimming left V 5 bases short and J 5 bases short, with 12 bases between. The DNA of the CDR3 is TGTGCCAGTAGTCTCCAAGGGGGGGAGACCCAGTACTTC. It yields the protein CASSLQGGETQYF.